Following are 15 T cell receptor beta chains from one sample sequenced in a study of T cell responses to AZD1222 COVID-19 vaccine. Here immunoSEQ multiplex PCR was the method, and the copy in TCRdb shows in-frame clones only, minus some. The sample carries about 150,000 clones, 88% recorded once. The sample consisted of peripheral blood, taken on day 0 of MenACWY control vaccination. The receptors stem from an adult in good health.

DNA of the CDR3: TGTGCCAGCAGCTATAGCAGTGGGGGAGACGGGGAGCAGTACTTC. Translation: CASSYSSGGDGEQYF. The chain carries TRBV7-6 and TRBJ2-7; D tentatively reads TRBD1 or TRBD2 (5 bases each). The CDR3 covers 15 residues. Germline lookup yields CDR1 SGHVS and CDR2 FNYEAQ. Trimming took off 4 bases at V and 7 bases at J, with 20 bases between the two ends. Variable domain in full (rest from reference TRBV7-6 and TRBJ2-7): GAGVSQSPRYKVTKRGQDVALRCDPISGHVSLYWYRQALGQGPEFLTYFNYEAQQDKSGLPNDRFSAERPEGSISTLTIQRTEQRDSAMYRCASSYSSGGDGEQYFGPGTRLTVT.

The genes are TRBV19 and TRBJ2-1; 9 bases fit TRBD2. V gave up 5 bases and J gave up 0 bases; unmatched junction bases: 2. The CDR3 runs to 15 residues. In germline, CDR1 is LNHDA, CDR2 SQIVND (reference sequence). Here the CDR3 DNA reads TGTGCCAGTAGTCGACTAGCGGCCTCCTACAATGAGCAGTTCTTC. Its protein product is CASSRLAASYNEQFF.

This chain uses TRBV12-3 or TRBV12-4 with TRBJ1-2; the D gene is possibly TRBD1 (6 bases). This CDR3 is built from 13 residues. With 5 bases removed from V and 2 bases from J, the gap between germline ends came to 9 bases. CDR3: CASSRQVNYGYTF. The CDR3 nucleotides are TGTGCCAGCAGTCGACAGGTAAACTATGGCTACACCTTC.

This chain connects TRBV7-3 to TRBJ2-1; possibly TRBD1 for D (6 bases). Germline-derived CDR1 and CDR2 are SGHTA and FQGTGA. V gave up 5 bases and J gave up 13 bases, with 15 bases separating them. The CDR3 totals 12 residues. CDR3 protein: CASSVPDSTQFF. The CDR3 DNA is TGTGCCAGCAGCGTACCGGACAGTACCCAGTTCTTC.

The chain recombines TRBV5-6 with TRBJ1-2; D is unclear. The V gene's germline CDR1 is SGHDT and CDR2 YYEEEE. The length of the CDR3 is 16 residues. V shed 2 bases and J shed 2 bases, with 16 bases lying between them. CDR3 nucleotide sequence: TGTGCCAGCAGCTTCGGCGGTAGAAATGGAAACTATGGCTACACCTTC. As protein: CASSFGGRNGNYGYTF. Supplemented by reference TRBV5-6 and TRBJ1-2, the full variable domain reads DAGVTQSPTHLIKTRGQQVTLRCSPKSGHDTVSWYQQALGQGPQFIFQYYEEEERQRGNFPDRFSGHQFPNYSSELNVNALLLGDSALYLCASSFGGRNGNYGYTFGSGTRLTVV.

The chain combines TRBV7-3 with TRBJ2-2; no definite D call. Between the trimmed V and J ends, which lost 5 bases and 3 bases, there was a span of 7 bases. CDR1 is SGHTA, CDR2 FQGTGA, per germline. The CDR3 is 13 residues long. CDR3 sequence: CASSLYDTGELFF. As DNA, the CDR3 is TGTGCCAGCAGCCTTTATGACACCGGGGAGCTGTTTTTT. Filled out from reference TRBV7-3 and TRBJ2-2, the complete variable domain reads GAGVSQTPSNKVTEKGKYVELRCDPISGHTALYWYRQSLGQGPEFLIYFQGTGAADDSGLPNDRFFAVRPEGSVSTLKIQRTERGDSAVYLCASSLYDTGELFFGEGSRLTVL.

V gene TRBV7-3 combines with J gene TRBJ1-5, with D perhaps TRBD1 (6 bases). Germline lookup yields CDR1 SGHTA and CDR2 FQGTGA. The V end was cut by 8 bases, the J end by 7 bases, with 15 bases between. This CDR3 is built from 13 residues. The CDR3 here is CASSTGQGQPQHF. The DNA of the CDR3 is TGTGCCAGCTCTACAGGGCAGGGCCAGCCCCAGCATTTT.

This clone appeared once. The chain has TRBV30 and TRBJ1-1; D unclear. Trimming took off 4 bases at V and 0 bases at J, with 9 bases between the two ends. CDR1 is GTSNPN, CDR2 SVGIG, per germline (reference sequence). The CDR3 totals 13 residues. CDR3 sequence: CAWTDGVNTEAFF. The CDR3 coding sequence is TGTGCCTGGACGGACGGGGTGAACACTGAAGCTTTCTTT.

This rearrangement joins TRBV5-1 to TRBJ2-1; D not resolved. The CDR3 contains 14 residues. From germline, CDR1 is SGHRS and CDR2 YFSETQ. V lost 7 bases to trimming and J lost 2 bases, with 13 bases between them. The CDR3 here is CASSLAETYNEQFF. In DNA form, the CDR3 reads TGCGCCAGCTCCCTGGCGGAGACCTACAATGAGCAGTTCTTC. Combining the CDR3 with reference TRBV5-1 and TRBJ2-1 gives the whole variable domain KAGVTQTPRYLIKTRGQQVTLSCSPISGHRSVSWYQQTPGQGLQFLFEYFSETQRNKGNFPGRFSGRQFSNSRSEMNVSTLELGDSALYLCASSLAETYNEQFFGPGTRLTVL.

The chain has TRBV7-2 and TRBJ1-3; D not resolved. The CDR3 runs 15 residues. CDR1 is SGHTA, CDR2 FQGNSA, per germline. The V gene lost 1 base and the J gene lost 0 bases, with 7 bases spanning the gap. The CDR3 loop reads CASSLGPVSGNTIYF. In nucleotides, the CDR3 is TGTGCCAGCAGCTTAGGGCCGGTCTCTGGAAACACCATATATTTT.

The genes are TRBV19 and TRBJ1-1, with a possible D match to TRBD1 (6 bases). V was clipped by 5 bases and J by 5 bases, with 18 bases between them. The CDR3 loop spans 15 amino acids. CDR1 and CDR2 from the germline V gene are LNHDA and SQIVND (reference sequence). CDR3 protein: CASSGGAGAGTEAFF. CDR3 nucleotide sequence: TGTGCCAGTAGTGGAGGCGCGGGGGCGGGAACTGAAGCTTTCTTT. Complete variable domain (other parts from reference TRBV19 and TRBJ1-1): DGGITQSPKYLFRKEGQNVTLSCEQNLNHDAMYWYRQDPGQGLRLIYYSQIVNDFQKGDIAEGYSVSREKKESFPLTVTSAQKNPTAFYLCASSGGAGAGTEAFFGQGTRLTVV.

This clone appeared once. This rearrangement joins TRBV3-1 (or the pseudogene TRBV3-2) to TRBJ2-7; TRBD1 matches at 12 bases. The CDR3 covers 16 residues. Per the germline V gene, CDR1 is LGHDT and CDR2 is YNNKEL (reference sequence). The junction had 8 bases not matched to a gene; V was cut back by 0 bases and J by 8 bases. CDR3 amino acids: CASSQDGTGGIRKQYF. The DNA of the CDR3 is TGTGCCAGCAGCCAAGATGGGACAGGGGGCATCAGGAAGCAGTACTTC.

This sequence joins TRBV6-2 or TRBV6-3 and TRBJ1-5; D might be TRBD1 (5 bases). Trimming took 2 bases from V and 2 from J, leaving 25 bases between them. This CDR3 region has 20 residues. Germline V gene lookup returns CDR1 MNHEY and CDR2 SVGEGT. The CDR3 DNA sequence: TGTGCCAGCAGTTACGGGCTTAGACAGTCCCCACTTAATCGCAATCAGCCCCAGCATTTT. Translating gives CASSYGLRQSPLNRNQPQHF.

The rearrangement links TRBV29-1 to TRBJ1-1; 8 positions agree with TRBD1. Unmatched junction bases numbered 9, after V lost 6 bases and J lost 3 bases. Germline assignment: CDR1 SQVTM and CDR2 ANQGSEA. The CDR3 is 14 amino acids. Here the CDR3 DNA reads TGCAGCGTGAATATGGGACAGGTGGACACTGAAGCTTTCTTT. This encodes CSVNMGQVDTEAFF.

The rearrangement joins TRBV5-1 to TRBJ1-6; weak D call: TRBD1 (6 bases). This CDR3 comprises 16 residues. CDR1 and CDR2 (germline): SGHRS, YFSETQ. Trimming removed 4 bases from V and 8 bases from J, with 19 bases in between. The CDR3 nucleotides are TGCGCCAGCAGCCGGGCATATGAGACAGGTTATTCACCCCTCCACTTT. Protein: CASSRAYETGYSPLHF.